The 31 T cell receptor beta chains listed next were all sequenced from one sample in a study of regulatory T cells in long-lasting Graves disease. This sample's time point: newly diagnosed GD, antithyroid drugs for less than 3 months. PBMC RNA served as the TCR library source. Both iRepertoire HTBI primers and Arm-PCR of CDR3 regions were used to build the TCR beta libraries. Each CDR3 protein is one row after TCRdb ran MiXCR on the multiplex PCR reads. The sample lists 350,000 to 450,000 distinct CDR3 sequences, just under 15% seen once, with 15% to 20% in the top ten. Separately, the same data were catalogued under a study of T cells in Graves' hyperthyroidism and ophthalmopathy.

The source material was peripheral blood mononuclear cells (PBMCs), sampled at new diagnosis, from a patient treated with antithyroid drugs. These receptors were obtained from a woman aged 30 to 39 with Graves disease.

This chain uses TRBV6-4 with TRBJ2-3; 8 bases are shared with TRBD2. This CDR3 has 14 amino acids. Germline-derived CDR1 and CDR2 are MRHNA and SNTAGT. Trimming took 4 bases from V and 6 from J; bases not matched to a gene: 6. The CDR3 region has the DNA TGTGCCAGCAGTGCGGGAGGGCCTTCGGATACGCAGTATTTT. This translates into CASSAGGPSDTQYF.

This clonotype came up a few times. The rearrangement uses TRBV7-6 and TRBJ2-3, with TRBD1 matching 7 bases. V gave up 2 bases and J gave up 5 bases; unmatched junction bases: 13. Germline CDR1 is SGHVS and CDR2 is FNYEAQ. This CDR3 has 17 residues. The CDR3 coding sequence is TGTGCCAGCAGCTTAAGAGGTGGAACAGGGGTAGTAGATACGCAGTATTTT. It yields the protein CASSLRGGTGVVDTQYF.

The rearrangement uses TRBV12-3 or TRBV12-4 and TRBJ2-3, with 9 bases lining up with TRBD2. This CDR3 has 15 residues. Losses at the gene ends were 7 bases for V and 6 bases for J; bases not matched to a gene: 11. CDR3 in DNA: TGTGCCAGCAAGTGGGGCGGGAGGGCCGGGGATACGCAGTATTTT. It specifies CASKWGGRAGDTQYF.

Of note for this clonotype: One base away lies a much larger clone, so this may be a sequencing read error. The chain is built from TRBV13 and TRBJ2-7; D possibly matches TRBD1 or TRBD2 (5 bases each). V lost 8 bases, J lost 3 bases, and 17 bases lay in between. This CDR3 has 14 residues. Germline loops: CDR1 PRHDT, CDR2 FYEKMQ (reference sequence). CDR3 loop: CASGRRVRGYEQYF. The DNA of the CDR3 is TGTGCCAGCGGAAGGCGGGTGAGGGGCTACGAGCAGTACTTC.

The J gene is TRBJ2-3, the V gene TRBV3-1; 8 nucleotides line up with TRBD2. V was pared by 4 bases and J by 2 bases, with 5 bases of the junction left unmatched. The germline CDR1 and CDR2 sequences are LGHDT and YNNKEL (reference sequence). The CDR3 is 15 residues long. CDR3 nucleotide sequence: TGTGCCAGCAGCCCCCGGACTAGCATCACAGATACGCAGTATTTT. Its protein product is CASSPRTSITDTQYF.

This clonotype appeared many times. The chain uses TRBV29-1 and TRBJ1-2; D might be TRBD1 (6 bases). V gave up 3 bases and J gave up 2 bases, with 16 bases separating them. The CDR3 runs 15 residues. Germline V gene lookup returns CDR1 SQVTM and CDR2 ANQGSEA. The CDR3 coding sequence is TGCAGCGTTGAGGGGGCAAGGGACAAGAACTATGGCTACACCTTC. Encoded protein: CSVEGARDKNYGYTF.

This clonotype was recorded many times. The J gene is TRBJ2-2, the V gene TRBV24-1, with D possibly being TRBD1 (5 bases). The CDR3 covers 12 residues. The germline V gene encodes CDR1 KGHDR and CDR2 SFDVKD. V was clipped by 6 bases and J by 6 bases, with 7 bases between them. The CDR3 here is CATSPGSGELFF. The CDR3 bases are TGTGCCACCAGTCCAGGGTCCGGGGAGCTGTTTTTT.

In its sample, this clonotype was seen many times. This chain links TRBV6-2 or TRBV6-3 with TRBJ2-3; D unclear. Germline values: CDR1 MNHEY, CDR2 SVGEGT. Trimming took 2 bases from V and 1 from J, leaving 19 bases between them. This CDR3 is 18 amino acids long. The CDR3 here is CASSYDVGIGPGTDTQYF. Written as DNA, the CDR3 is TGTGCCAGCAGTTACGATGTCGGAATAGGACCGGGCACAGATACGCAGTATTTT.

V and J are TRBV5-6 and TRBJ2-6, with a weak D call TRBD1 (5 bases). Germline CDR1 and CDR2: SGHDT and YYEEEE. The V gene lost 1 base and the J gene lost 2 bases, with 7 bases spanning the gap. CDR3 length: 15 residues. CDR3 region: CASSLSGTGANVLTF. Written as DNA, the CDR3 is TGTGCCAGCAGCTTGTCAGGGACTGGGGCCAACGTCCTGACTTTC.

In this sample, this clonotype turned up many times. This chain uses TRBV20-1 with TRBJ2-2; tentative D call: TRBD1 (5 bases). Germline CDR1 and CDR2: DFQATT and SNEGSKA (reference sequence). The germline V and J ends were trimmed by 4 bases and 4 bases, with 13 bases remaining between them. The CDR3 loop spans 14 amino acids. The CDR3 here is CSATDTGSTGELFF. As DNA, the CDR3 is TGCAGTGCTACAGATACAGGTTCCACCGGGGAGCTGTTTTTT.

This chain uses TRBV4-1 with TRBJ2-7, with D possibly TRBD1 on 6 matching bases. Germline V lookup: CDR1 MGHRA, CDR2 YSYEKL. The CDR3 totals 14 residues. The V end lost 4 bases, the J end lost 3 bases, and 13 bases lay between the germline ends. CDR3 nucleotide sequence: TGCGCCAGCAGCCGAGTTGGGGGCCGCTACGAGCAGTACTTC. Amino acid sequence: CASSRVGGRYEQYF.

This clonotype was recorded many times. The chain combines TRBV24-1 with TRBJ1-5, with 7 bases fitting TRBD1. This CDR3 region has 17 residues. V was clipped by 2 bases and J by 4 bases; unmatched bases: 10. CDR1 is KGHDR, CDR2 SFDVKD, per germline. The CDR3 region is CATSDSEEGATNQPQHF. DNA for the CDR3: TGTGCCACCAGTGATTCCGAGGAGGGGGCCACTAATCAGCCCCAGCATTTT.

At least ten counts were recorded for this clonotype. This chain links TRBV25-1 with TRBJ2-1; 8 positions match TRBD1. The V segment lost 2 bases and the J segment 7 bases; nucleotides outside the gene matches: 13. This CDR3 region has 17 residues. Germline CDR1 reads MGHDK; CDR2 reads SYGVNS. CDR3 sequence reads: CASSEGQGLGSGNEQFF. The CDR3 DNA follows: TGTGCCAGCAGTGAAGGACAGGGTCTCGGGAGTGGGAATGAGCAGTTCTTC.

This clonotype has at least ten counts. The gene calls are TRBV29-1 and TRBJ1-1, with 7 bases fitting TRBD1. V gave up 6 bases and J gave up 1 base; unmatched junction bases: 8. The CDR3 is made up of 14 amino acids. CDR1 and CDR2 from the germline V gene are SQVTM and ANQGSEA. Here the CDR3 DNA reads TGCAGCGTGAGAGTGGGGACAGCGAACACTGAAGCTTTCTTT. Residues: CSVRVGTANTEAFF.

In this sample, this clonotype turned up a few times. This chain links TRBV27 with TRBJ1-5, with D hard to call. This CDR3 region has 14 residues. The germline CDR1 and CDR2 sequences are MNHEY and SMNVEV (reference sequence). V dropped 3 bases and J dropped 0 bases, with 6 bases sitting between them. The CDR3 sequence: CASSLAASNQPQHF. CDR3 nucleotide sequence: TGTGCCAGCAGTTTGGCAGCTAGCAATCAGCCCCAGCATTTT.

This clonotype was counted only a few times. V is TRBV5-1 and J is TRBJ2-5, with TRBD2 identical over 8 bases. CDR1 SGHRS and CDR2 YFSETQ come from the germline V gene. J gave up 5 bases and V 2 bases, and 5 bases lay outside the gene matches. The CDR3 extends over 14 amino acids. CDR3 sequence: CASSFREGRETQYF. The CDR3 region has the DNA TGCGCCAGCAGCTTTCGGGAGGGCCGGGAGACCCAGTACTTC.

The CDR3 coding sequence is TGTGCCAGCAGTCCGTCGACTAGCGGGGAGCAGTACTTC. Encoded protein: CASSPSTSGEQYF. The chain is built from TRBV7-2 and TRBJ2-7; 10 bases match TRBD2. The V gene's germline CDR1 is SGHTA and CDR2 FQGNSA. The CDR3 is made up of 13 amino acids. V was clipped by 6 bases and J by 7 bases; unmatched bases: 6.

This clonotype has at least ten counts. V gene TRBV11-2 combines with J gene TRBJ2-3; 8 positions agree with TRBD1. Losses at the gene ends were 7 bases for V and 4 bases for J; bases not matched to a gene: 10. CDR3 length: 15 residues. Germline V CDR1 and CDR2: SGHAT, FQNNGV. The CDR3 region is CASTPLQGASDTQYF. The CDR3 DNA reads TGTGCCAGCACCCCCCTGCAGGGGGCTTCAGATACGCAGTATTTT.

This clonotype has a handful of counts. The chain links TRBV27 to TRBJ1-6, with 7 bases fitting TRBD1. The ends lost 3 bases at V and 6 bases at J; junction bases unmatched: 2. The CDR3 covers 14 residues. Germline-derived CDR1 and CDR2 are MNHEY and SMNVEV (reference sequence). CDR3 sequence: CASSFGTANSPLHF. Here the CDR3 DNA reads TGTGCCAGCAGTTTCGGGACAGCTAATTCACCCCTCCACTTT.

The chain combines TRBV11-3 with TRBJ2-2, with 9 bases fitting TRBD2. The CDR3 is made up of 17 amino acids. Germline V gives CDR1 SGHNT, CDR2 YENEEA. Trimming took 3 bases from V and 0 from J; bases not matched to a gene: 5. The CDR3 coding sequence is TGTGCCAGCAGCTTCACTCTAGCGGGATCGAACACCGGGGAGCTGTTTTTT. This sequence encodes CASSFTLAGSNTGELFF.

The chain employs TRBV5-1 and TRBJ2-7; D is perhaps TRBD2 (6 bases). The V end was cut by 0 bases, the J end by 4 bases, with 11 bases between. The length of the CDR3 is 14 residues. The germline V gene has CDR1 SGHRS and CDR2 YFSETQ. The CDR3 region is CASSLAGLRYEQYF. As DNA, the CDR3 is TGCGCCAGCAGCTTGGCCGGACTACGGTACGAGCAGTACTTC.

This clonotype appeared a few times. The V gene is TRBV24-1, the J gene TRBJ1-5, with D perhaps TRBD1 (5 bases). The CDR3 has 15 amino acids. Trimming cost V 2 bases and J 7 bases, with 14 bases left between them. Germline V gives CDR1 KGHDR, CDR2 SFDVKD. CDR3 sequence: CATSDSGDGWQPQHF. DNA for the CDR3: TGTGCCACCAGTGATTCGGGGGATGGGTGGCAGCCCCAGCATTTT.

This clonotype was detected many times. The rearrangement joins TRBV10-3 to TRBJ2-2; D is undetermined. This CDR3 comprises 13 residues. Trimming took off 3 bases at V and 9 bases at J, with 11 bases between the two ends. Germline loops: CDR1 ENHRY, CDR2 SYGVKD. The CDR3 protein is CAISEGQQWELFF. The DNA for the CDR3 is TGTGCCATCAGTGAAGGCCAGCAATGGGAGCTGTTTTTT.

The table lists this clonotype with many counts. V usage is TRBV7-6 and J usage is TRBJ2-1, with TRBD2 matching 14 bases. Germline V gene sequence: CDR1 SGHVS, CDR2 FNYEAQ. Trimming at V came to 5 bases and at J to 1 base, leaving 13 bases not matched to a gene. This CDR3 has 20 amino acids. The CDR3 spells CASSQGQRTSGRISYNEQFF. In DNA form, the CDR3 reads TGTGCCAGCAGCCAAGGACAGCGGACTAGCGGGAGGATTTCCTACAATGAGCAGTTCTTC.

There are many counts of this clonotype. V and J are TRBV11-2 and TRBJ2-2; TRBD2 agrees at 13 bases. CDR3 size: 17 residues. V gave up 2 bases and J gave up 7 bases; unmatched junction bases: 7. The germline CDR1 and CDR2 sequences are SGHAT and FQNNGV. The DNA for the CDR3 is TGTGCCAGCAGCTTAACTAGCGGGAGGGGCCGGAGCGGGGAGCTGTTTTTT. This translates into CASSLTSGRGRSGELFF. Based on the CDR3 plus reference TRBV11-2 and TRBJ2-2, the full variable domain is EAGVAQSPRYKIIEKRQSVAFWCNPISGHATLYWYQQILGQGPKLLIQFQNNGVVDDSQLPKDRFSAERLKGVDSTLKIQPAKLEDSAVYLCASSLTSGRGRSGELFFGEGSRLTVL.

This clonotype has just a few counts. The chain joins TRBV15 to TRBJ2-1; TRBD2 agrees at 13 bases. The trim removed 0 bases at V and 4 bases at J, leaving 3 bases unmatched. There are 17 residues in the CDR3. Germline values: CDR1 LNHNV, CDR2 YYDKDF (reference sequence). CDR3 nucleotide sequence: TGTGCCACCAGCAGAGAGGGGACTAGCGGGATTTACAATGAGCAGTTCTTC. Protein sequence: CATSREGTSGIYNEQFF.

In its sample, this clonotype was seen many times. V gene TRBV7-9 combines with J gene TRBJ2-7; TRBD2 agrees at 11 bases. V was clipped by 0 bases and J by 3 bases; unmatched bases: 1. From germline, CDR1 is SEHNR and CDR2 FQNEAQ (reference sequence). The CDR3 is 15 amino acids. The CDR3 DNA reads TGTGCCAGCAGCTTAGCACTAGCGGGAGTCTACGAGCAGTACTTC. Protein: CASSLALAGVYEQYF. Filled out from reference TRBV7-9 and TRBJ2-7, the complete variable domain reads DTGVSQNPRHKITKRGQNVTFRCDPISEHNRLYWYRQTLGQGPEFLTYFQNEAQLEKSRLLSDRFSAERPKGSFSTLEIQRTEQGDSAMYLCASSLALAGVYEQYFGPGTRLTVT.

This clonotype showed up many times. The chain combines TRBV6-1 with TRBJ1-1, with TRBD1 identical over 7 bases. Germline V gene sequence: CDR1 MNHNS, CDR2 SASEGT. The ends lost 10 bases at V and 1 base at J; junction bases unmatched: 12. The CDR3 loop spans 15 amino acids. The CDR3 region is CATRRQGEANTEAFF. In DNA, the CDR3 is TGTGCCACCAGAAGACAGGGAGAGGCGAACACTGAAGCTTTCTTT.

This clonotype showed up many times. Written as DNA, the CDR3 is TGTGCCAGCAGCTCCCCCAGGGGTGAAAAACTGTTTTTT. The encoded protein is CASSSPRGEKLFF. V is TRBV13 and J is TRBJ1-4; D is perhaps TRBD1 (6 bases). Germline CDR1 PRHDT, CDR2 FYEKMQ (reference sequence). V was pared by 4 bases and J by 7 bases, with 10 bases between. The length of the CDR3 is 13 residues.

This clonotype appeared a few times. The chain combines TRBV9 with TRBJ2-5; 7 nucleotides match TRBD2. J lost 5 bases, V lost 0 bases, and 4 bases had no gene match. Germline lookup yields CDR1 SGDLS and CDR2 YYNGEE. The CDR3 covers 14 residues. The CDR3, as DNA: TGTGCCAGCAGCGTAGGGGAGGGTAGGGAGACCCAGTACTTC. Protein sequence: CASSVGEGRETQYF. The whole variable domain, remainder taken from reference TRBV9 and TRBJ2-5, is DSGVTQTPKHLITATGQRVTLRCSPRSGDLSVYWYQQSLDQGLQFLIQYYNGEERAKGNILERFSAQQFPDLHSELNLSSLELGDSALYFCASSVGEGRETQYFGPGTRLLVL.

This clonotype was counted at least ten times. The chain joins TRBV10-2 to TRBJ1-3; no clear D gene. CDR1 is WSHSY, CDR2 SAAADI, per germline. The CDR3 spans 14 residues. Trimming stripped 8 bases from V and 4 bases from J, with 15 bases between. The CDR3 protein is CASGVRLGGNTIYF. The CDR3 nucleotides read TGCGCCAGCGGTGTTCGGCTAGGAGGAAACACCATATATTTT.